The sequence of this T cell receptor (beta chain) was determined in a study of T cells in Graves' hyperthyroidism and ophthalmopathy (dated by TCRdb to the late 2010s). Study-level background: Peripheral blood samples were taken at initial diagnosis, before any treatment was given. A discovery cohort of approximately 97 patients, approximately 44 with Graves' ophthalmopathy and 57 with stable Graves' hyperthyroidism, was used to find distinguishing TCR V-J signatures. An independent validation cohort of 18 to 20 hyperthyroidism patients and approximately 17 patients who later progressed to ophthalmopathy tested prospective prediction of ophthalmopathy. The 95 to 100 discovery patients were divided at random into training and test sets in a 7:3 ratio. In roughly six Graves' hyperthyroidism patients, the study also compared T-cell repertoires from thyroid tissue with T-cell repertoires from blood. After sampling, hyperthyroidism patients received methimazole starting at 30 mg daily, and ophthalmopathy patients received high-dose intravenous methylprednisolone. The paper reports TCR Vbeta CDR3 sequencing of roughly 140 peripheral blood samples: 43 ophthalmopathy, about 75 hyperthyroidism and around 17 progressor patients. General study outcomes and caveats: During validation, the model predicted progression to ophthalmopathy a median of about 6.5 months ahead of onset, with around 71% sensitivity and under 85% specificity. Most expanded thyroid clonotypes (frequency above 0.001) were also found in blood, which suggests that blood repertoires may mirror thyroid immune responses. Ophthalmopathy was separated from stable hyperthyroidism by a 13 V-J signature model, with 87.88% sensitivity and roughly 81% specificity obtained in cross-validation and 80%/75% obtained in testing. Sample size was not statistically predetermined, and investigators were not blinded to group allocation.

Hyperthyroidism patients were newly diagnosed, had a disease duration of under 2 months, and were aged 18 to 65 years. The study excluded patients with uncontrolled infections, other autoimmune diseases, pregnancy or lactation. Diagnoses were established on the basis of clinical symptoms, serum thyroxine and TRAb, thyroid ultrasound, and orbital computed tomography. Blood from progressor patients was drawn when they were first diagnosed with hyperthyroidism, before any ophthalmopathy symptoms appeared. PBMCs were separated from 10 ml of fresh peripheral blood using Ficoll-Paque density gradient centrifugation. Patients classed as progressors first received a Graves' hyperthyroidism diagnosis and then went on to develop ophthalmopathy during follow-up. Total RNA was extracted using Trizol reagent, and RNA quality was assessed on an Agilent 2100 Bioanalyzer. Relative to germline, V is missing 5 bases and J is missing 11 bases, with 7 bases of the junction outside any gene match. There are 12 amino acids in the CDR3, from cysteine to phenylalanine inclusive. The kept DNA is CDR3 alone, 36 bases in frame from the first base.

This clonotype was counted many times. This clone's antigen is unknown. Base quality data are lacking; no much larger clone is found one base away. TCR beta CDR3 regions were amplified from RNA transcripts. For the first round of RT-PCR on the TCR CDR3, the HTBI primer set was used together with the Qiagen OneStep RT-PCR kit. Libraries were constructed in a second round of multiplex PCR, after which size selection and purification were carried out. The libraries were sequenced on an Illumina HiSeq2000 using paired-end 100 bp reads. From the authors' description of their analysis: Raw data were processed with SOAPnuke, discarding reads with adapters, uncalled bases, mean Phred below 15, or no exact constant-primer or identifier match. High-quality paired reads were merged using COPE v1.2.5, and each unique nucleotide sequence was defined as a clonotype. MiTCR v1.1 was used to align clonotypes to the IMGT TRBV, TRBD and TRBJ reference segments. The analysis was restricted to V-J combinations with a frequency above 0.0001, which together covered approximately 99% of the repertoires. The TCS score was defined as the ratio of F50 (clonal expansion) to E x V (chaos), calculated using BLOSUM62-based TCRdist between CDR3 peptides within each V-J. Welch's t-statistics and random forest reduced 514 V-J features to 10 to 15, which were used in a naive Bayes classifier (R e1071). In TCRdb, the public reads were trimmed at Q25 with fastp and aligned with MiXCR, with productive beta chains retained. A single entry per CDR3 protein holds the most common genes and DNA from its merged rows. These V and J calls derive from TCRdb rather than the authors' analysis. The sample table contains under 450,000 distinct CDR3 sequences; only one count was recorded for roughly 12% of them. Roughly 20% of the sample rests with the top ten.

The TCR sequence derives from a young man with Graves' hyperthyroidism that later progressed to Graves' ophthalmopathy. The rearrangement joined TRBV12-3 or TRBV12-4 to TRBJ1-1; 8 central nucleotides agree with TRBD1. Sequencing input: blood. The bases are TGTGCCAGCAGTATAAGGACAGGGAGGGCTTTCTTT. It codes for CASSIRTGRAFF.